Below are 10 T cell receptor beta chains sequenced from a single sample in a study of neurological immune-mediated disorders. MiXCR was run by TCRdb on the 5' RACE reads, yielding one entry per CDR3 protein. Here the sample spans almost 85,000 distinct CDR3 sequences, 2% to 3% being singletons. Sequenced sample: PBMCs. The receptors here all came from a woman aged 25 to 39 with multiple sclerosis.

This clonotype was observed at least ten times. V is TRBV29-1 and J is TRBJ2-1; the D call may be TRBD1 or TRBD2 (5 bases each). The germline V gene encodes CDR1 SQVTM and CDR2 ANQGSEA. The V and J ends lost 6 bases and 10 bases respectively, with 16 bases between them. This CDR3 has 12 amino acids. The CDR3 DNA reads as TGCAGCGTCCCTCCTAGGGACGACGAGCAGTTCTTC. It yields the protein CSVPPRDDEQFF.

This clonotype was counted ten times or more. J is TRBJ2-1 and V is TRBV7-9, with 11 bases fitting TRBD2. The CDR3 covers 16 residues. Germline CDR1 reads SEHNR; CDR2 reads FQNEAQ (reference sequence). J lost 4 bases, V lost 5 bases, and 7 bases had no gene match. The CDR3 DNA reads TGTGCCAGCAGCGCCAAACTAGCGGGAGTATACAATGAGCAGTTCTTC. Its protein product is CASSAKLAGVYNEQFF.

This clonotype was seen repeatedly, ten times or more. The chain combines TRBV5-1 with TRBJ2-5; D possibly corresponds to TRBD2 (5 bases). Between the trimmed V and J ends, which lost 5 bases and 2 bases, there was a span of 10 bases. The germline gives CDR1 SGHRS, CDR2 YFSETQ. This CDR3 is 13 amino acids long. The CDR3 DNA reads TGCGCCAGCAGACGGGGAATACAAGAGACCCAGTACTTC. Protein sequence: CASRRGIQETQYF.

The chain uses TRBV18 and TRBJ2-7; 7 positions match TRBD2. CDR1 and CDR2 from the germline V gene are KGHSH and LQKENI. J was trimmed by 1 base and V by 0 bases; bases with no gene match: 9. This CDR3 is 17 amino acids long. DNA for the CDR3: TGTGCCAGCTCACCACCGGGGATGCTAGCGGATTCCTACGAGCAGTACTTC. It codes for CASSPPGMLADSYEQYF.

The table lists this clonotype with many counts. The rearrangement uses TRBV18 and TRBJ2-1; a possible D gene is TRBD1 (6 bases). The V gene lost 2 bases and the J gene lost 5 bases, with 19 bases spanning the gap. Germline lookup yields CDR1 KGHSH and CDR2 LQKENI. The length of the CDR3 is 17 residues. CDR3 nucleotides: TGTGCCAGCTCACCAAGGGTTCGGTCAGGGGCGAACAATGAGCAGTTCTTC. Translated: CASSPRVRSGANNEQFF.

The sample holds many counts of this clonotype. This chain uses TRBV6-6 with TRBJ2-3; TRBD2 agrees at 12 bases. CDR1 and CDR2 from the germline V gene are MNHNY and SVGAGI (reference sequence). With V trimmed by 6 bases and J by 5 bases, 6 bases remained unmatched. The CDR3 extends over 15 amino acids. This CDR3 reads CASSPSGRAGDTQYF. In DNA, the CDR3 is TGTGCCAGCAGCCCTAGCGGGAGGGCCGGAGATACGCAGTATTTT.

The table lists this clonotype with many counts. This chain connects TRBV20-1 to TRBJ1-1; tentatively, D is TRBD1 (6 bases). V was trimmed by 6 bases and J by 1 base, leaving 12 bases between them. The CDR3 loop spans 13 amino acids. Germline V gene sequence: CDR1 DFQATT, CDR2 SNEGSKA (reference sequence). The CDR3: CSAPLQGNTEAFF. The DNA for the CDR3 is TGCAGTGCCCCTCTACAGGGGAACACTGAAGCTTTCTTT.

The table lists this clonotype with many counts. V is TRBV28 and J is TRBJ2-7; 7 bases are shared with TRBD2. The V gene end was trimmed by 8 bases and the J gene end by 9 bases; junction bases not matched to a gene: 10. Germline V gene lookup returns CDR1 MDHEN and CDR2 SYDVKM. This CDR3 has 12 residues. CDR3 DNA: TGTGCCAGCGAAGGGACTACAAACGTGCAGTACTTC. Protein sequence: CASEGTTNVQYF. Using reference TRBV28 and TRBJ2-7 for the parts outside the CDR3, the full variable domain is DVKVTQSSRYLVKRTGEKVFLECVQDMDHENMFWYRQDPGLGLRLIYFSYDVKMKEKGDIPEGYSVSREKKERFSLILESASTNQTSMYLCASEGTTNVQYFGPGTRLTVT.

This clonotype was picked up many times. This rearrangement joins TRBV20-1 to TRBJ2-3, with a possible D match to TRBD2 (7 bases). The CDR3 contains 14 residues. The ends were cut back, 6 bases at V and 8 bases at J, with 21 bases in the middle. The germline V gene encodes CDR1 DFQATT and CDR2 SNEGSKA (reference sequence). The CDR3 protein is CSALGQRGVATQYF. For the CDR3, the DNA is TGCAGTGCGTTAGGACAGCGGGGTGTAGCTACGCAGTATTTT.

The sample holds many counts of this clonotype. The chain joins TRBV12-3 or TRBV12-4 to TRBJ1-2; D not resolved. The CDR3 covers 12 residues. With 4 bases removed from V and 7 bases from J, the gap between germline ends came to 10 bases. CDR3 nucleotide sequence: TGTGCCAGCAGTTCGGATAGTCGTGGCTACACCTTC. This gives the protein CASSSDSRGYTF.